This T cell receptor (beta chain) is drawn from a study of T cell repertoires in cytomegalovirus infection (dated by TCRdb to between 2018 and 2021). About the investigation overall: Donor HLA type was relevant to the analysis, as public TCR beta signatures indicated carriage of CMV infection together with the matching HLA type. Overall results and qualifications from the work: Carriers of CMV infection plus the relevant HLA type were discriminated by the cumulative frequency of public TCR beta family members in the study cohort and in an independent roughly 400-donor cohort. The ex vivo response was dominated by HLA-C-restricted CMV-specific TCR beta clonotypes, which also provided the single most frequent clonotype in two of eight donors.

This sample was sequenced with an Illumina HiSeq 1500. TCRdb took the public reads, trimmed them with fastp at Q25, ran MiXCR for clone calling and kept in-frame beta chains. All rows with the same CDR3 protein become a single entry with the most common DNA and genes. The table for this sample lists more than 90,000 distinct CDR3 sequences; around 10% of them were counted only once. Of the sample, 31% falls within the top ten clones. Notes on this clonotype: It lacks a known antigen. Base qualities were left out, and no much larger clone turns up one base away.

V is reduced by 1 base and J by 2 bases, leaving a spacing of 10 bases between them. Per the germline V gene (reference sequence), SGHKS is the CDR1 and YYEKEE is the CDR2. There are 16 amino acids in the CDR3, from cysteine to phenylalanine inclusive. Here the CDR3 DNA is all that survives: 48 bases in frame from base 1. The sequence was obtained from a human donor in good health (CMV status not recorded). Some clones in this sample may be carry-over from other donors' samples. Source material: PBMCs, sequenced either directly or after in vitro stimulation (not recorded which). This chain is built from TRBV5-5 and TRBJ2-6, with no D gene named confidently. The sequence in DNA is TGTGCCAGCAGCTTGCCGGGCGGAACTGGGGCCAACGTCCTGACTTTC. It translates to CASSLPGGTGANVLTF.